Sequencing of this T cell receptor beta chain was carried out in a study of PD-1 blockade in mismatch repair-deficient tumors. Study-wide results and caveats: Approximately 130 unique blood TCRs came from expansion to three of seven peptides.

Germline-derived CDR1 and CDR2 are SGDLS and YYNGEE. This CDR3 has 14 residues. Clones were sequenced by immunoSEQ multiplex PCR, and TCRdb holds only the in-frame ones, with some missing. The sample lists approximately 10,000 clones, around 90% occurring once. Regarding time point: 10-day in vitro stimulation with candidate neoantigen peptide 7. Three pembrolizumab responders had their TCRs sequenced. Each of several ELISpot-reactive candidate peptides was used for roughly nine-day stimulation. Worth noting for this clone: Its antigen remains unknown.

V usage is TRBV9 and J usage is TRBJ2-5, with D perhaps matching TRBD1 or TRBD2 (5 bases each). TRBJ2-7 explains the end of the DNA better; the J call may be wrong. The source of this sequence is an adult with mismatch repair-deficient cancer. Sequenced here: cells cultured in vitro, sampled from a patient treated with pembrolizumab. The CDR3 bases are TGTGCCAGCAGCGCCCGGGACCACGGCTACGAGCAGTACTTC. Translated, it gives CASSARDHGYEQYF.